This T cell receptor (beta chain) is drawn from a study of cytomegalovirus exposure and HLA in healthy donors (dated by TCRdb to about 2017). With regard to the full study: In an earlier analysis of 587 of the donors, around 300 Gb of sequence data and approximately 120 million unique TCR beta sequences from 180 million or so T cells were reported. An early release covering about 600 HLA-typed donors comprised 300 to 350 gigabases of sequencing data and tens of millions of unique TCR sequences. Among the roughly 380 genotyped donors, approximately 82% belonged to the genetic ancestry cluster associated with self-reported Caucasian donors. The study aimed to test whether cataloging public T cell receptors could reveal signatures of past pathogen exposure. The study used immunosequencing to profile the T cell repertoires of approximately 690 subjects and linked those repertoires to cytomegalovirus serostatus. In addition to the first cohort of hundreds of subjects, a separate validation cohort of 120 different subjects was used. The study combined high-throughput TCR immunosequencing, statistical association of individual TCRs with disease status, and machine learning to predict cytomegalovirus infection status. A later analysis re-examined previously published TCR beta repertoires from 610 or so donors and added high-resolution HLA genotyping to investigate patterns of TCR occurrence. In the later analysis, no new phenotypic data were used to find candidate immune exposures; instead, reliance was placed on TCR beta sequences and their occurrence across donors. An earlier analysis of 587 of the donors used high-throughput TCR beta sequencing to judge whether each TCR beta V gene segment behaved as functional or pseudogenic. Donor age, sex, ethnicity and CMV serostatus were compiled alongside the repertoire data. A later genetic analysis used genome-wide SNP genotypes for about 60% of the roughly 670 donors, treating that subset as a discovery cohort. Every repertoire in the discovery cohort had been generated on one and the same sequencing platform. Both class I and class II loci were covered by HLA typing, at four-digit resolution. Typing coverage varied by locus: roughly 620-640 donors for A, B, C, DRB1 and DQB1; approximately 560 for DQA1; over 600 for DPA1; roughly 450 for DPB1. Roughly 5 DR-DQ haplotypes were handled as single units for association and clustering because linkage in the cohort was strong. Across about 380 genotyped donors of the cohort, an average of approximately 240,000 unique TCR beta nucleotide sequences per donor were sequenced, and roughly a sixth of those sequences were non-productive.

In total, roughly 670 healthy bone marrow donors made up the cohort. Cohort members were all nominally healthy when sampled, although unrecorded immune exposures were likely present. The donor was CMV seronegative and was included in the group of a few hundred seronegative cohort members. Each donor provided a peripheral blood sample, and peripheral blood mononuclear cells were used for TCR beta sequencing. Genomic DNA was extracted from the blood cell samples with the Qiagen DNeasy Blood Extraction Kit. Preparation of the library involved the immunoSEQ multiplex PCR assay. The multiplex PCR relied on a mix of 60 forward primers for TCR Vbeta segments and 13 reverse primers for TCR Jbeta segments. The CDR3 region of rearranged TCR beta genes was amplified from genomic DNA by a multiplex PCR assay. On the Illumina HiSeq System, the amplified TCR beta libraries were sequenced as 87-base-pair reads. The study's processing was this. In a later analysis, 77 million or so unique TCR beta chains were counted across the approximately 670 repertoires, and approximately 11 million of these chains were shared by at least two donors. Raw reads were error-corrected and collapsed into unique sequences by a nearest-neighbor algorithm in which closely related sequences were merged to remove PCR and sequencing errors. CDR3 sequences were aligned to IMGT reference sequences to assign V, D and J gene segments. Each retained sequence needed at least a six-nucleotide match to both a V gene segment and a J gene segment. Rearrangements were classified as productive when the CDR3 lacked stop codons and remained in frame with V and J, and all other rearrangements were classified as non-productive. Following IMGT convention, CDR3 was defined as the stretch from the second conserved V-encoded cysteine up to the conserved J-encoded phenylalanine. In an earlier analysis of around 600 of the donors, sequences lacking an unambiguous match to a single V gene segment were excluded. In an earlier analysis of some 590 of the donors, a V segment was called functional when productive rearrangements were above 56.7%, and segregating when the standard deviation between donors exceeded 5%. A statistical classification framework was built to diagnose cytomegalovirus status from the catalog of TCR beta chain sequences. In a later analysis, V and J genes were assigned by comparing TCR nucleotide sequences against IMGT/GENE-DB human TR gene sequences. Using the TCRdist pipeline, a later analysis assigned CDR3 sequences along with most-parsimonious VDJ recombination scenarios. In a later analysis, each TCR beta chain was defined by its CDR3 amino acid sequence together with its V-gene family, and reads lacking a unique V-gene family were excluded. To address suspected cross-contamination and a sequencing artifact, a later analysis removed 450 to 700 highly shared, low-generation-probability nucleotide sequences. For each public chain, a later analysis derived a clonal expansion index from normalized ranks of inferred template counts within each repertoire. In a later analysis, generation probabilities were computed with a VDJ recombination model fitted to out-of-frame rearrangements, and the resulting probabilities were checked against IGoR. In a later analysis, hypergeometric tests were used to score TCR-TCR, TCR-HLA and TCR-CMV co-occurrence, with a repertoire-size bias correction applied to TCR pairs. A later analysis estimated false discovery rates by permuting HLA or CMV assignments 20 times. In a later analysis, co-occurring TCRs were grouped using DBSCAN, with TCRdist sequence similarity added in when clustering inside HLA-allele-positive subsets. Repertoires with fewer than 30,000 or more than 120,000 public chains were left out of co-occurrence clustering, as were about five repertoires with anomalous nucleotide sharing. TCRdb obtained this table from immuneACCESS and retained in-frame rearrangements with V and J assigned. These tables miss some clones; where compared with another copy, unresolved V genes account for less than half of the shortfall, and the remainder is unexplained. D and trimming were read from the DNA, whereas the V and J calls and clone size are those reported in that table. The sample profile shows approximately 100,000 clones; about 81% of them were found once. The ten top clones hold roughly 1.4% of the sample.

Results and caveats for the whole study, not just this receptor: Most TCR sequences were observed very rarely across donors, whereas some public TCRs were present in many individuals. The study gave a list of 150 to 200 TCR beta chains associated with cytomegalovirus. A group of highly shared sequence variants was considered likely to be a technical artifact of the sequencing pipeline. In a later analysis, HLA-associated TCR beta chains were found to be more clonally expanded and to have lower generation probabilities than equally common non-associated chains. In this cohort, only TCR beta chains were sequenced, and detectable features were limited by the absence of alpha or paired-chain data. According to the authors, the approach could potentially be generalized to other disease states and immunological phenotypes. Linkage disequilibrium might explain the correlated functional status among segregating V segments, but an unknown experimental factor could not be ruled out. A further reported finding was that TCR beta sequences accurately predicted the HLA-A and HLA-B alleles for most subjects in the first cohort. Sequencing depth was assumed to be roughly uniform across donors in the presence/absence analyses, though that assumption may not hold. In a later genetic analysis, fewer N-insertions in productive TCRs were reported among donors in an Asian-associated ancestry cluster than the roughly 700-donor mean. In a later analysis, the rate of TCR association differed among HLA loci, with DRB1 alleles having the most associated TCRs and HLA-C alleles having the fewest. At a false discovery rate of 0.05, a later analysis linked roughly 17,000 TCR beta sequences to specific HLA alleles. In vitro tests confirmed that a few of the cytomegalovirus-associated TCR beta chains recognize cytomegalovirus antigens. In a later analysis, most CMV-associated TCR beta chains were found to appear HLA-restricted, with HLA associations seemingly driven largely by CMV exposure. Assigning TCR associations to individual alleles was difficult when HLA alleles, especially DR and DQ, strongly co-occurred. Because counts were too low, seventeen rarely observed V segments, including chromosome 9 orphons, were excluded from the earlier analysis of around 640 of the donors. A later genetic analysis associated a missense DCLRE1C variant with V-gene and J-gene trimming of TCR beta chains, and an independent cohort replicated the association. According to a later analysis, parvovirus B19, influenza, CMV and Epstein-Barr virus appeared linked to several top co-occurrence clusters. In an earlier analysis of 587 of the donors, most TCR beta V segments appeared in productive rearrangements about 87% or about 30% of the time, broadly matching IMGT annotations. Some IMGT-functional V segments, including TRBV6-2 and TRBV6-3, could not be distinguished by the 87-base-pair reads and were therefore excluded. Because HLA typing was missing for some donors at each locus, association tests included only the typed subset. Immune exposure information for the cohort was limited to CMV serostatus. The classifier was reported to diagnose cytomegalovirus status with high specificity and sensitivity in both the original cohort and the validation cohort.

In regard to this clone: This receptor's antigen is unknown. No base qualities exist here, and no much larger clone lies one base off it.

Reading from cysteine to phenylalanine, the CDR3 counts 17 amino acids. The DNA shown is the 51-base CDR3, in frame from base 1. V and J are trimmed by 5 bases and 3 bases, and the gene matches miss 11 bases of the junction. CDR1 is given as MGHRA and CDR2 as YSYEKL, both from the germline V gene. This TCR came from a man aged 40-55 years in good health and CMV-seronegative. This chain is built from TRBV4-1 and TRBJ2-1, with 9 junctional bases fitting TRBD2. Sequencing input: PBMCs. The sequence in DNA is TGCGCCAGCAGCTTTAGGCCTAGCGGGGACTACTACAATGAGCAGTTCTTC. Its protein is CASSFRPSGDYYNEQFF.